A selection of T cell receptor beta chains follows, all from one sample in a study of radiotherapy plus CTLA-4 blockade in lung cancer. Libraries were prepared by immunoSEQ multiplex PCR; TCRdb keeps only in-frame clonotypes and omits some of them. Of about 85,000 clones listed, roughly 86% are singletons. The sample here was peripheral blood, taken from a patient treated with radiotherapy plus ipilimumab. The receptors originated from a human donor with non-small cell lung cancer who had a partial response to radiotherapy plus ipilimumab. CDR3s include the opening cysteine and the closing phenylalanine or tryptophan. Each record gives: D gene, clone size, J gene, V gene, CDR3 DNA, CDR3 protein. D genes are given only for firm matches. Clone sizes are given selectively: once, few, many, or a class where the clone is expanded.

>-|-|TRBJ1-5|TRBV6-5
TGTGCCAGCAGTTCAGTAGCTAATCAGCCCCAGCATTTT
CASSSVANQPQHF
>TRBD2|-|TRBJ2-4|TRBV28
TGTGCCAGCACCTTCCAGGGACTAGCGGGTTTGGGGCACATTCAGTACTTC
CASTFQGLAGLGHIQYF
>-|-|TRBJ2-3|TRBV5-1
TGCGCCAGCAGTCCTCAGGCAGATACGCAGTATTTT
CASSPQADTQYF
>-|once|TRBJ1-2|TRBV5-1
TGCGCCAGCAGCTTGCGGGGTTTAACTAACTATGGCTACACCTTC
CASSLRGLTNYGYTF
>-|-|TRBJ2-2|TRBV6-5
TGTGCCAGCACTAATTCCGGGGAGCTGTTTTTT
CASTNSGELFF
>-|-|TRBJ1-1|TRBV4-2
TGTGCCAGCAGCCAAGTTAGGGAGTCGGACACTGAAGCTTTCTTT
CASSQVRESDTEAFF
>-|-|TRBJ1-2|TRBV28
TGTGCCAGCAGTTTCCCGGGGTCCTATGGCTACACCTTC
CASSFPGSYGYTF
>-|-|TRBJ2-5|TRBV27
TGTGCCAGCAGCAGCGGAGAGACCCAGTACTTC
CASSSGETQYF
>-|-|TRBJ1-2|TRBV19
TGTGCCAGTAGTATAGGCCATGACAGCCCGATCTATGGCTACACCTTC
CASSIGHDSPIYGYTF
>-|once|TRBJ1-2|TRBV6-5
TGTGCCAGCAGTTACCAAGCATACTCCGCTAACTATGGCTACACCTTC
CASSYQAYSANYGYTF
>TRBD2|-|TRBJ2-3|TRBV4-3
TGCGCCAGCAGCCAGAGAACGGGAGCGGGAGGTCTTCGTACGCAGTATTTT
CASSQRTGAGGLRTQYF
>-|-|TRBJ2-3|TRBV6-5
TGTGCCAGCAGCAACGCCCGGGGGACAGATACGCAGTATTTT
CASSNARGTDTQYF
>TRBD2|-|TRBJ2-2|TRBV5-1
TGCGCCAGCAGCTTGGCTTCGGCGGGAGGACACACCGGGGAGCTGTTTTTT
CASSLASAGGHTGELFF
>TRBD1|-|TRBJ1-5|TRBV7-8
TGTGCCAGCAGCTTAGGTGGGACAGGGTGGACTCAGCCCCAGCATTTT
CASSLGGTGWTQPQHF
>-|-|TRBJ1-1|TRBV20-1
TGCAGTGCCGACAGGAACACTGAAGCTTTCTTT
CSADRNTEAFF
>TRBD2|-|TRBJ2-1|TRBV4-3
TGCGCCAGCAGCCAAGAACCAGCGGGAGGGCCTAGGGATGAGCAGTTCTTC
CASSQEPAGGPRDEQFF
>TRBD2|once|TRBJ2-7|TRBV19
TGTGCCAGTAGTATAGTAACTAGCGGGAGGGGCGAGCAGTACTTC
CASSIVTSGRGEQYF
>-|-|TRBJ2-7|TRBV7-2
TGTGCCAGCAGCTTAGGTCTCGGGAGCTCCTACGAGCAGTACTTC
CASSLGLGSSYEQYF
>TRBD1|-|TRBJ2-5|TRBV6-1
TGTGCCAGCAGTGATGGGACAGGGCGAGAGACCCAGTACTTC
CASSDGTGRETQYF